The 15 T cell receptor beta chains below all came from one sample that was sequenced in a study of blood T cell repertoires in COVID-19. Some clones are missing from TCRdb's copy, which holds only in-frame ones; the method was immunoSEQ multiplex PCR. The sample lists around 350,000 clones, approximately 86% occurring once. The sample consisted of peripheral blood. All receptors derive from a human donor in a cohort sampled during active COVID-19.

The V call is TRBV4-2, the J call TRBJ1-1, with TRBD1 identical over 7 bases. CDR1 LGHNA and CDR2 YNFKEQ come from the germline V gene. With 0 bases clipped from V and 3 bases from J, the junction kept 4 bases outside the gene matches. The CDR3 is made up of 15 amino acids. This CDR3 reads CASSQDGGGYTEAFF. For the CDR3, the DNA is TGTGCCAGCAGCCAAGATGGAGGGGGCTACACTGAAGCTTTCTTT.

This sequence joins TRBV28 and TRBJ2-7, with D tentatively TRBD2 (5 bases). V was trimmed by 6 bases and J by 0 bases, leaving 9 bases between them. The CDR3 is made up of 13 amino acids. Germline lookup yields CDR1 MDHEN and CDR2 SYDVKM. The CDR3 nucleotides read TGTGCCAGCAGCCACGGGGTCTCCTACGAGCAGTACTTC. Encoded protein: CASSHGVSYEQYF. The full variable domain, in which reference TRBV28 and TRBJ2-7 provide the parts outside the CDR3, is DVKVTQSSRYLVKRTGEKVFLECVQDMDHENMFWYRQDPGLGLRLIYFSYDVKMKEKGDIPEGYSVSREKKERFSLILESASTNQTSMYLCASSHGVSYEQYFGPGTRLTVT.

The chain recombines TRBV28 with TRBJ1-2; D uncertain. V lost 3 bases and J 0 bases, leaving 8 bases between the germline ends. The CDR3 length is 14 residues. The V gene's germline CDR1 is MDHEN and CDR2 SYDVKM. The CDR3 protein is CASSLGGSNYGYTF. Written as DNA, the CDR3 is TGTGCCAGCAGTTTGGGCGGGTCTAACTATGGCTACACCTTC.

This chain uses TRBV5-6 with TRBJ1-2; D perhaps matches TRBD1 (5 bases). CDR1 SGHDT and CDR2 YYEEEE come from the germline V gene. The germline V and J ends were trimmed by 3 bases and 0 bases, with 12 bases remaining between them. This CDR3 region has 15 residues. DNA for the CDR3: TGTGCCAGCAGCTACGACAGATCAGCTAACTATGGCTACACCTTC. Translation: CASSYDRSANYGYTF.

The chain employs TRBV11-2 and TRBJ1-1; a possible D gene is TRBD1 (5 bases). Trimming pared 1 base from V and 4 bases from J, leaving 13 bases between. The CDR3 consists of 15 residues. In germline, CDR1 is SGHAT, CDR2 FQNNGV. Here the CDR3 reads CASSLATGVVTEAFF. CDR3 bases: TGTGCCAGCAGCTTAGCTACGGGGGTGGTCACTGAAGCTTTCTTT.

This clone has just a few counts. For the CDR3, the DNA is TGCGCCAGCAGCTTGGAAGGACAGCCTTCACCCCTCCACTTT. Translation gives CASSLEGQPSPLHF. The chain uses TRBV5-1 and TRBJ1-6, with a possible D match to TRBD1 (6 bases). The germline V gene has CDR1 SGHRS and CDR2 YFSETQ. CDR3 length equals 14 residues. With 0 bases removed from V and 9 bases from J, the gap between germline ends came to 10 bases.

The DNA for the CDR3 is TGTGCCAGCAGCTTGGACAGGGAGAACACTGAAGCTTTCTTT. Protein: CASSLDRENTEAFF. The chain is built from TRBV7-9 and TRBJ1-1; 8 nucleotides match TRBD1. Germline CDR1 SEHNR, CDR2 FQNEAQ (reference sequence). The CDR3 is 14 residues long. V shed 3 bases and J 1 base; nucleotides not matched to a gene: 1.

The V and J genes are TRBV29-1 and TRBJ1-1; possibly TRBD1 for D (6 bases). The CDR3 covers 17 residues. Germline loops: CDR1 SQVTM, CDR2 ANQGSEA. The ends were cut back, 2 bases at V and 1 base at J, with 20 bases in the middle. DNA of the CDR3: TGCAGCGTTGAAACGTACAGGGCAGCGTGGGAGAACACTGAAGCTTTCTTT. Translated, it gives CSVETYRAAWENTEAFF.

With respect to this clone: This same CDR3 is encoded by further DNA sequences in the sample. The chain carries TRBV28 and TRBJ2-7; D unresolved. V lost 4 bases and J 3 bases, leaving 7 bases between the germline ends. The CDR3 totals 12 residues. From germline, CDR1 is MDHEN and CDR2 SYDVKM. CDR3 sequence (DNA): TGTGCCAGCAGTTCCCGAGTCTACGAGCAGTACTTC. This translates into CASSSRVYEQYF.

This chain joins TRBV10-1 and TRBJ2-2, with 13 bases that match TRBD2. Germline V gene lookup returns CDR1 WNHNN and CDR2 SYGVQD (reference sequence). This CDR3 comprises 16 residues. With 5 bases clipped from V and 5 bases from J, the junction kept 5 bases outside the gene matches. This CDR3 reads CASSKGTSGVTGELFF. In DNA form, the CDR3 reads TGCGCCAGCAGTAAGGGGACTAGCGGGGTTACCGGGGAGCTGTTTTTT.

The chain employs TRBV11-2 and TRBJ2-1, with 7 bases aligning to TRBD2. V was pared by 1 base and J by 15 bases, with 9 bases of the junction left unmatched. The germline V gene has CDR1 SGHAT and CDR2 FQNNGV. This CDR3 region has 13 residues. The CDR3 coding sequence is TGTGCCAGCAGCTTAGCGGCCACTAGCGCGGTGTTCTTC. It codes for CASSLAATSAVFF. The variable domain in full, completed from reference TRBV11-2 and TRBJ2-1, reads EAGVAQSPRYKIIEKRQSVAFWCNPISGHATLYWYQQILGQGPKLLIQFQNNGVVDDSQLPKDRFSAERLKGVDSTLKIQPAKLEDSAVYLCASSLAATSAVFFGPGTRLTVL.

This chain uses TRBV4-1 with TRBJ2-7, with 9 bases aligning to TRBD1. The CDR3 consists of 16 residues. Germline V lookup: CDR1 MGHRA, CDR2 YSYEKL. J gave up 2 bases and V 4 bases, and 9 bases lay outside the gene matches. The CDR3 region has the DNA TGCGCCAGCAGCCGCCCAATCGGGACAGGGACCTACGAGCAGTACTTC. It is translated as CASSRPIGTGTYEQYF.

The DNA for the CDR3 is TGTGCCAGCAGCTTGGTATCGCCTAGCGGTTACGGGGAGCTGTTTTTT. Encoded protein: CASSLVSPSGYGELFF. The chain couples TRBV5-6 to TRBJ2-2; 7 bases are a match to TRBD2. V was clipped by 0 bases and J by 7 bases; unmatched bases: 9. In germline, CDR1 is SGHDT, CDR2 YYEEEE. The CDR3 is 16 residues long.

The chain has TRBV27 and TRBJ2-1; D is perhaps TRBD1 (8 bases). Germline assignment: CDR1 MNHEY and CDR2 SMNVEV (reference sequence). Trimming took off 1 base at V and 0 bases at J, with 13 bases between the two ends. This CDR3 contains 17 residues. The CDR3 bases are TGTGCCAGCAGTTTATGGGACAGGACTAGCTCCTACAATGAGCAGTTCTTC. This translates into CASSLWDRTSSYNEQFF.

Regarding this clone: Other DNA variants within this sample encode the same CDR3. The chain joins TRBV7-9 to TRBJ1-2, with a weak D call TRBD1 (5 bases). CDR3 length: 14 amino acids. Trimming pared 11 bases from V and 2 bases from J, leaving 18 bases between. CDR1 is SEHNR, CDR2 FQNEAQ, per germline (reference sequence). The CDR3: CALREGASNYGYTF. As DNA, the CDR3 is TGTGCCCTCCGAGAAGGGGCGTCGAACTATGGCTACACCTTC.